This TCR beta chain comes out of a study of T cell repertoires in cytomegalovirus infection. Study-wide context: Well-studied HLA-B-restricted CMV epitopes were used in the study alongside recently identified HLA-C-restricted ones.

Via MiXCR, TCRdb re-called the reads, giving one row per CDR3 protein. The sample shows 450,000 to 550,000 distinct CDR3 sequences, about two fifths of them seen only once. A remark on this clonotype: Its antigen is still unknown.

Germline assignment: CDR1 SGHAT and CDR2 FQNNGV. CDR3 length: 15 residues. Deletions cut 5 bases from V and 1 base from J, with 11 bases between. The chain has TRBV11-2 and TRBJ1-4; D uncertain. The origin of this receptor is a human donor in good health (CMV status not recorded). Some clones in this sample may be carry-over from other donors' samples. Sequences were derived from cultured PBMCs, sampled from culture after CMV antigen stimulation. The CDR3 DNA reads TGTGCCAGCAGCAGGACGTGGGGAACTAATGAAAAACTGTTTTTT. This encodes CASSRTWGTNEKLFF.